This is a list of T cell receptor beta chains from one sample in a study of graft-versus-host responses after intestinal transplantation. Method: immunoSEQ multiplex PCR; TCRdb's copy keeps in-frame clones and lacks some. The sample lists roughly 120,000 clones; 90% were seen once. These receptors' antigens are unknown. Sample: unstimulated CD4+ T cells sorted from spleen or lymph node cells, taken before intestinal transplant. These receptors came from a human donor who received an intestinal transplant. Each CDR3 is given with its conserved first and last residue. Fields, in order: V gene, clone size, D gene, J gene, CDR3 protein, CDR3 DNA. The D gene is left open where the match is weak. Clone size is given for some rows only: seen once, a few or many times, or a class if the clone is expanded.

v_call: TRBV7-9; clone_size: few; d_call: -; j_call: TRBJ2-7; cdr3_aa: CASSFAVTPYEQYF; cdr3_nt: TGTGCCAGCAGCTTTGCGGTCACCCCCTACGAGCAGTACTTC
v_call: TRBV5-1; clone_size: -; d_call: -; j_call: TRBJ1-4; cdr3_aa: CASSPSTGLNEKLFF; cdr3_nt: TGCGCCAGCAGCCCCTCTACAGGACTAAATGAAAAACTGTTTTTT
v_call: TRBV2; clone_size: -; d_call: -; j_call: TRBJ1-5; cdr3_aa: CASSGRGLIQPQHF; cdr3_nt: TGTGCCAGCAGCGGACGGGGACTCATCCAGCCCCAGCATTTT
v_call: TRBV7-9; clone_size: -; d_call: TRBD1; j_call: TRBJ1-1; cdr3_aa: CASSLNRGGTEAFF; cdr3_nt: TGTGCCAGCAGCTTAAACAGGGGGGGCACTGAAGCTTTCTTT
v_call: TRBV11-2; clone_size: -; d_call: -; j_call: TRBJ1-1; cdr3_aa: CASTIPGVEAFF; cdr3_nt: TGTGCCAGCACCATCCCAGGGGTTGAAGCTTTCTTT
v_call: TRBV18; clone_size: -; d_call: TRBD1; j_call: TRBJ1-4; cdr3_aa: CASSPYRDRAEKLFF; cdr3_nt: TGTGCCAGCTCACCCTACCGGGACAGGGCTGAAAAACTGTTTTTT
v_call: TRBV6-1; clone_size: few; d_call: -; j_call: TRBJ1-1; cdr3_aa: CASIIGGLNTEAFF; cdr3_nt: TGTGCCAGCATTATCGGGGGATTGAACACTGAAGCTTTCTTT
v_call: TRBV6-1; clone_size: -; d_call: -; j_call: TRBJ1-1; cdr3_aa: CASSPSTGPNTEAFF; cdr3_nt: TGTGCCAGCAGCCCTTCGACAGGTCCGAACACTGAAGCTTTCTTT
v_call: TRBV7-8; clone_size: -; d_call: -; j_call: TRBJ1-6; cdr3_aa: CASSPIGTSLGSPLHF; cdr3_nt: TGTGCCAGCAGCCCCATTGGGACTTCGCTGGGTTCACCCCTCCACTTT
v_call: TRBV27; clone_size: -; d_call: -; j_call: TRBJ1-1; cdr3_aa: CASSPRGYTEAFF; cdr3_nt: TGTGCCAGCAGCCCCAGGGGCTACACTGAAGCTTTCTTT
v_call: TRBV18; clone_size: -; d_call: -; j_call: TRBJ1-6; cdr3_aa: CASSPKMQGKSYNSPLHF; cdr3_nt: TGTGCCAGCTCACCAAAGATGCAGGGGAAGTCCTATAATTCACCCCTCCACTTT
v_call: TRBV6-5; clone_size: few; d_call: TRBD1; j_call: TRBJ2-7; cdr3_aa: CASSYPGQGGHEQYF; cdr3_nt: TGTGCCAGCAGTTACCCGGGACAGGGGGGACACGAGCAGTACTTC
v_call: TRBV10-3; clone_size: -; d_call: -; j_call: TRBJ1-1; cdr3_aa: CAISGGLRARETEAFF; cdr3_nt: TGTGCCATCAGTGGGGGGCTCAGGGCTCGGGAAACTGAAGCTTTCTTT